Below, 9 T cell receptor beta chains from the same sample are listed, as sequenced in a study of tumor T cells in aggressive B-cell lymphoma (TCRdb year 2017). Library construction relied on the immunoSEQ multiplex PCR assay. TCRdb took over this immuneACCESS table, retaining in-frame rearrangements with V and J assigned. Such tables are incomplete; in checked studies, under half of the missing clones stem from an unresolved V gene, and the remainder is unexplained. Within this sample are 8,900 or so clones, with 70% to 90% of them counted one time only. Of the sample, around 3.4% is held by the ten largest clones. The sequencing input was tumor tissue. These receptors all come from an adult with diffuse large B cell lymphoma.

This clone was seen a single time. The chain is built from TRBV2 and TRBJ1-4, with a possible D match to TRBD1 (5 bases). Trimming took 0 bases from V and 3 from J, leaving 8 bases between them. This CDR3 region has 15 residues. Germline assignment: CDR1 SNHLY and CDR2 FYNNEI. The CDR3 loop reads CASSEAREANEKLFF. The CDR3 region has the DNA TGTGCCAGCAGTGAAGCCAGGGAAGCTAATGAAAAACTGTTTTTT.

The CDR3, as DNA: TGTGCCAGCAGGGACAGGAGCTCCTACGAGCAGTACTTC. Amino acid sequence: CASRDRSSYEQYF. The chain uses TRBV18 and TRBJ2-7, with TRBD1 matching over 8 bases. The V segment lost 8 bases and the J segment 0 bases; nucleotides outside the gene matches: 3. Germline CDR1 reads KGHSH; CDR2 reads LQKENI. This CDR3 has 13 amino acids.

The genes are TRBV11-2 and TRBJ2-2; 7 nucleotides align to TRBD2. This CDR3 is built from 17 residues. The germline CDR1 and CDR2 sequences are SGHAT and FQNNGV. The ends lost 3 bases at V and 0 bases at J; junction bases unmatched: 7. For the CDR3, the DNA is TGTGCCAGCAGCTTGAGGGAGGGAATCGCGAACACCGGGGAGCTGTTTTTT. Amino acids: CASSLREGIANTGELFF. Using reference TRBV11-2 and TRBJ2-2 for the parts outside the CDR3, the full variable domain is EAGVAQSPRYKIIEKRQSVAFWCNPISGHATLYWYQQILGQGPKLLIQFQNNGVVDDSQLPKDRFSAERLKGVDSTLKIQPAKLEDSAVYLCASSLREGIANTGELFFGEGSRLTVL.

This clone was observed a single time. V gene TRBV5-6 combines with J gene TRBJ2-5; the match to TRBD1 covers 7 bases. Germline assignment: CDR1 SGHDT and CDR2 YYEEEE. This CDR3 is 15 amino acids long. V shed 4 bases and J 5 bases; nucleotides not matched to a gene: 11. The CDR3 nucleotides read TGTGCCAGCAGCGGGACAGTCGTGGTTACGGAGACCCAGTACTTC. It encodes CASSGTVVVTETQYF.

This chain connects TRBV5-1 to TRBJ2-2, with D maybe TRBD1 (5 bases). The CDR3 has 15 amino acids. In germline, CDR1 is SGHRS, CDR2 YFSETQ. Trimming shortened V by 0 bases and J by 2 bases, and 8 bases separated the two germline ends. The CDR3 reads CASSLGGSNTGELFF. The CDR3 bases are TGCGCCAGCAGCTTGGGGGGCAGTAACACCGGGGAGCTGTTTTTT.

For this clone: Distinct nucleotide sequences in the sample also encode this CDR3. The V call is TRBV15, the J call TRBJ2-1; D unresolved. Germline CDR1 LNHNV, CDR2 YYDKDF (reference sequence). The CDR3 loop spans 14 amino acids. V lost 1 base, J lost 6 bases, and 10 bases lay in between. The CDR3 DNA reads TGTGCCACCAGCAGAGGATTAGAGCCCAATGAGCAGTTCTTC. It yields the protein CATSRGLEPNEQFF.

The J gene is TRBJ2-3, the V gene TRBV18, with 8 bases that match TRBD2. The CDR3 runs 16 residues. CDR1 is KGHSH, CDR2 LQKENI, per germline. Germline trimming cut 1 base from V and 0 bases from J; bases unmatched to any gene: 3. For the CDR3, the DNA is TGTGCCAGCTCACCACGGAGCGGGGGTAGCACAGATACGCAGTATTTT. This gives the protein CASSPRSGGSTDTQYF.

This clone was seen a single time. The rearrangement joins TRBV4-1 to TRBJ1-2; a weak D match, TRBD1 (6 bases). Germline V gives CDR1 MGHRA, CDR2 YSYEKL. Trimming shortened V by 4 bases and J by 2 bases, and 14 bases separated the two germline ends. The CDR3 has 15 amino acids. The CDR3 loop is CASSLFSRGNYGYTF. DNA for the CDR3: TGCGCCAGCAGCCTATTCTCCAGGGGAAACTATGGCTACACCTTC.

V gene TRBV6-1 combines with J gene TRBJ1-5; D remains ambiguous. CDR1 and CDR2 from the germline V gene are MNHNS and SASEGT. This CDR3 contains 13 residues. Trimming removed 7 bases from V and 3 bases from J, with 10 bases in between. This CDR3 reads CASTGFFNQPQHF. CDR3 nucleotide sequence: TGTGCCAGCACGGGGTTCTTCAATCAGCCCCAGCATTTT.